This TCR beta chain came from a study of blood T cells in healthy people across ages. Study in general: Roughly one uniquely barcoded beta molecule per two T cells was captured.

The study's findings and limits: The study could not conclusively compare naive and antigen-experienced cells, given its unsorted PBMCs.

Total RNA, at least 5.5 micrograms per sample, was extracted from PBMCs. A J-beta primer mix and a sample-barcoded 5' primer were used in a second PCR of roughly 7 to 12 cycles. All samples gave at least 2.5 million CDR3-containing paired-end reads. A single record per CDR3 protein comes from TCRdb applying MiXCR to the 5' RACE reads. This sample carries hundreds of thousands of distinct CDR3 sequences, approximately 50% of them seen once, and the ten largest clones take about 32%. Per the germline V gene, CDR1 is SGHKS and CDR2 is YYEKEE (reference sequence). This CDR3 contains 14 residues. V was shortened by 4 bases and J by 5 bases, with 14 bases between the two germline ends. About this clonotype itself: What it binds is not known.

The chain links TRBV5-5 to TRBJ2-3; D possibly matches TRBD1 or TRBD2 (6 bases each). The sequenced sample was blood. The sequence was obtained from a woman aged 55-70 years in good health. As DNA, the CDR3 is TGTGCCAGCAGCCAGTTACAGGGAGGAGATACGCAGTATTTT. Residues: CASSQLQGGDTQYF. Full variable domain (remainder filled in from reference TRBV5-5 and TRBJ2-3): DAGVTQSPTHLIKTRGQQVTLRCSPISGHKSVSWYQQVLGQGPQFIFQYYEKEERGRGNFPDRFSARQFPNYSSELNVNALLLGDSALYLCASSQLQGGDTQYFGPGTRLTVL.